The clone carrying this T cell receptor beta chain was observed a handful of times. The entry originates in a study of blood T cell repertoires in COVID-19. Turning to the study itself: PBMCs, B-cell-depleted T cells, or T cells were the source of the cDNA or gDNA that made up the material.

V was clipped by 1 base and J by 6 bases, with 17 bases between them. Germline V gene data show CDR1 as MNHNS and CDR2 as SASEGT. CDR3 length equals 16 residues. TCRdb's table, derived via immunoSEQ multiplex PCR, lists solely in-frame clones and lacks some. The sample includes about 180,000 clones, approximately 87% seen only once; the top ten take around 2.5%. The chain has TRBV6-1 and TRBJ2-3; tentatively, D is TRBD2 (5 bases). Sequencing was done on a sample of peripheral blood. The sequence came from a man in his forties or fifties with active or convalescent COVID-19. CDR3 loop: CASSEDISAAADTQYF. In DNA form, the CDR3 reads TGTGCCAGCAGTGAAGATATTAGCGCCGCCGCGGATACGCAGTATTTT.